The next 7 T cell receptor beta chains were all read from a single sample in a study of OX40 agonist ivuxolimab in advanced cancers. Data came from immunoSEQ multiplex PCR; TCRdb stores just in-frame clones and leaves some out. Of 75,000 to 95,000 clones detected, approximately 88% appear once; the ten largest clones hold 8% to 10%. This specimen consisted of CD4+ or CD8+ T cells sorted from blood, obtained in a trial of the OX40 agonist ivuxolimab. The receptors originated from an adult with an advanced solid tumor such as melanoma, head and neck, liver or kidney cancer.

The V call is TRBV28, the J call TRBJ1-5; 7 positions agree with TRBD1. Trimming at V came to 4 bases and at J to 7 bases, leaving 1 base not matched to a gene. Per the germline V gene, CDR1 is MDHEN and CDR2 is SYDVKM. CDR3 length: 12 amino acids. CDR3 DNA: TGTGCCAGCAGTTGGGGACAGCAGCCCCAGCATTTT. The encoded protein is CASSWGQQPQHF. Using reference TRBV28 and TRBJ1-5 for the parts outside the CDR3, the full variable domain is DVKVTQSSRYLVKRTGEKVFLECVQDMDHENMFWYRQDPGLGLRLIYFSYDVKMKEKGDIPEGYSVSREKKERFSLILESASTNQTSMYLCASSWGQQPQHFGDGTRLSIL.

The CDR3 DNA reads TGTGCCAGCAGTGGCGATCGGGACAGGGGGGGGGAGCAGTACTTC. It is translated as CASSGDRDRGGEQYF. V and J are TRBV6-5 and TRBJ2-7, with TRBD1 matching 11 bases. This CDR3 is 15 amino acids long. The germline CDR1 and CDR2 sequences are MNHEY and SVGAGI. V trimming: 5 bases; J trimming: 7 bases; junction bases outside the gene matches: 10.

The genes are TRBV7-2 and TRBJ1-1, with D tentatively TRBD1 (5 bases). The CDR3 sequence is 14 residues long. Germline V CDR1 and CDR2: SGHTA, FQGNSA. Trimming pared 0 bases from V and 5 bases from J, leaving 10 bases between. The CDR3 reads CASSLAAGRTEAFF. CDR3 coding DNA: TGTGCCAGCAGCTTAGCGGCAGGGCGGACTGAAGCTTTCTTT. The whole variable domain, filled in from reference TRBV7-2 and TRBJ1-1, reads GAGVSQSPSNKVTEKGKDVELRCDPISGHTALYWYRQSLGQGLEFLIYFQGNSAPDKSGLPSDRFSAERTGGSVSTLTIQRTQQEDSAVYLCASSLAAGRTEAFFGQGTRLTVV.

This chain links TRBV7-9 with TRBJ2-7, with D unclear. Germline loops: CDR1 SEHNR, CDR2 FQNEAQ (reference sequence). The length of the CDR3 is 13 residues. The V and J ends lost 5 bases and 3 bases respectively, with 11 bases between them. The DNA of the CDR3 is TGTGCCAGCAGCCCAGGACGGTTCTACGAGCAGTACTTC. Translated, it gives CASSPGRFYEQYF.

The chain is built from TRBV10-2 and TRBJ2-7; perhaps D is TRBD1 or TRBD2 (5 bases each). Germline CDR1 WSHSY, CDR2 SAAADI. The ends were cut back, 9 bases at V and 6 bases at J, with 15 bases in the middle. The CDR3 sequence is 12 residues long. CDR3 coding DNA: TGCGCCAGTCGGGACCCTAGGTCCGAGCAGTACTTC. It is translated as CASRDPRSEQYF.

This clone appeared a few times. CDR3 DNA sequence: TGTGCCAGCAGCTTAGCCGGGAACACTGAAGCTTTCTTT. Amino acid sequence: CASSLAGNTEAFF. The chain joins TRBV11-2 to TRBJ1-1, with D unresolved. Germline V gives CDR1 SGHAT, CDR2 FQNNGV. V gave up 1 base and J gave up 1 base, with 4 bases separating them. This CDR3 contains 13 residues.

The chain has TRBV18 and TRBJ1-3; D remains unclear. With 6 bases removed from V and 0 bases from J, the gap between germline ends came to 12 bases. Germline CDR1 and CDR2: KGHSH and LQKENI. The length of the CDR3 is 15 residues. Written as DNA, the CDR3 is TGTGCCAGCTCCCCCTACAGTAGCTCTGGAAACACCATATATTTT. Protein: CASSPYSSSGNTIYF.